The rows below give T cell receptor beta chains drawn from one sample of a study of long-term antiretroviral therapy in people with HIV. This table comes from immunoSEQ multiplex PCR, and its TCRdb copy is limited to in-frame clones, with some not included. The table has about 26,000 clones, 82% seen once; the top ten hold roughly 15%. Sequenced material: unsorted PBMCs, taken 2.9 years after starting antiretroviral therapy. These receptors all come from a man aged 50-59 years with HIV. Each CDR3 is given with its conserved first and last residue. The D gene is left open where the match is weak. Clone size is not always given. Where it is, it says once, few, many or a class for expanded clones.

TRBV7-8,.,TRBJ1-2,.,TGTGCCAGCAGCTCCTACGGAGCTGGAGGCTACACCTTC,CASSSYGAGGYTF
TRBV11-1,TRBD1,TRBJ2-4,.,TGTGCCAGCAGCTGGGGACAGGGTCAGCCAGGAAACATTCAGTACTTC,CASSWGQGQPGNIQYF
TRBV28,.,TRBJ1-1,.,TGTGCCAGCAGTTGGAAGACCGAAGCTTTCTTT,CASSWKTEAFF
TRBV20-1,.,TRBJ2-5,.,TGCAGTGCTAGAGGGGCGGGAACCCAGTACTTC,CSARGAGTQYF
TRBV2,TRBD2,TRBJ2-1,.,TGTGCCAGCAGTCGGGACTACAGCTCCTACAATGAGCAGTTCTTC,CASSRDYSSYNEQFF
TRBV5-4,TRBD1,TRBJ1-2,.,TGTGCCAGCAGCTTGGGGGACAGGGTTCAGTATGGCTACACCTTC,CASSLGDRVQYGYTF
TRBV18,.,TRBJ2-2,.,TGTGCCAGCTCAACAACCCTGTCCCCGAACACCGGGGAGCTGTTTTTT,CASSTTLSPNTGELFF
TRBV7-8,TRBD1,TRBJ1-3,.,TGTGCCAGCAGCTTAGAGGGGCGACAGGGTGGAAACACCATATATTTT,CASSLEGRQGGNTIYF
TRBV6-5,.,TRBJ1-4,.,TGTGCCAGCAGTTACGGGGGTGCGGATAATGAAAAACTGTTTTTT,CASSYGGADNEKLFF
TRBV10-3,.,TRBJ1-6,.,TGTGCCATCAGGGAGGGTTTGAATTCACCCCTCCACTTT,CAIREGLNSPLHF
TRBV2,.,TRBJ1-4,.,TGTGCCAGCAGTGGTTCAGCCGGGGGTGAAAAACTGTTTTTT,CASSGSAGGEKLFF
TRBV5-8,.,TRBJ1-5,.,TGTGCCAGCAGCTTGACAGACCCCCAGCCCCAGCATTTT,CASSLTDPQPQHF
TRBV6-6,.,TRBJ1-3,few,TGTGCCAGCACCTACGGTCTCTCTGGAAACACCATATATTTT,CASTYGLSGNTIYF
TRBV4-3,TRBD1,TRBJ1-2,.,TGCGCCAGCAGCCAGACCGGGACAGGGGGACTTTATGGCTACACCTTC,CASSQTGTGGLYGYTF
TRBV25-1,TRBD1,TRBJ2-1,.,TGTGCCAGCAGTGAACCCCTCGGGACAGGCAACTACAATGAGCAGTTCTTC,CASSEPLGTGNYNEQFF
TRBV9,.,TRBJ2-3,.,TGTGCCAGCAGCGTAGTCGGGGGCGGGACAGATACGCAGTATTTT,CASSVVGGGTDTQYF
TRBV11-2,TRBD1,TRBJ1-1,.,TGTGCCAGCAGGCTCCAGGGGGGGGTGAACACTGAAGCTTTCTTT,CASRLQGGVNTEAFF
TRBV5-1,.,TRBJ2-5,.,TGCGCCAGCAGCTTGGAGATGGTTCAAGAGACCCAGTACTTC,CASSLEMVQETQYF
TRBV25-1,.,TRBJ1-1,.,TGTGCCAGCAGTCTTGGAGGGGGCACTGAAGCTTTCTTT,CASSLGGGTEAFF
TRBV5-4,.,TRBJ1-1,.,TGTGCCAGCAGCCAACTGACAGGAAACACTGAAGCTTTCTTT,CASSQLTGNTEAFF